These 11 T cell receptor beta chains were all obtained from the same sample, sequenced in a study of T-cell reconstitution after alpha-beta-depleted transplantation in children. Unique molecular identifiers featured in how the TCRbeta library was prepared. Each CDR3 protein gets one entry after TCRdb re-called the PCR reads with MiXCR. The sample contains about 980,000 distinct CDR3 sequences, 25% to 35% of which appear only once. This specimen was PBMCs, mostly from graft donor cells, taken 360 days after TCRalphabeta/CD19-depleted stem cell transplant. Every receptor here comes from a boy in the first two years of life who had a stem cell transplant for SCID, so the T cells may come from the graft donor.

The chain uses TRBV28 and TRBJ2-1, with D perhaps being TRBD1 or TRBD2 (5 bases each). V lost 5 bases to trimming and J lost 4 bases, with 15 bases between them. The germline V gene encodes CDR1 MDHEN and CDR2 SYDVKM. The length of the CDR3 is 15 residues. The CDR3 sequence: CASSLMGPTYNEQFF. The CDR3 DNA reads TGTGCCAGCAGTCTGATGGGACCAACTTACAATGAGCAGTTCTTC.

There are a few counts of this clonotype. The V call is TRBV2, the J call TRBJ2-2; 10 bases are a match to TRBD1. Germline V gives CDR1 SNHLY, CDR2 FYNNEI. With V trimmed by 6 bases and J by 5 bases, 3 bases remained unmatched. CDR3 length: 14 residues. The CDR3 sequence is CASRRDRGTGELFF. The CDR3 DNA sequence: TGTGCCAGCAGAAGGGACAGGGGAACCGGGGAGCTGTTTTTT.

The chain recombines TRBV11-2 with TRBJ1-3; D is ambiguous. Germline-derived CDR1 and CDR2 are SGHAT and FQNNGV. V was cut by 5 bases and J by 6 bases, with 11 bases left in between. The CDR3 length is 13 residues. CDR3 nucleotides: TGTGCCAGCAGCCTGGCCGCGGAAAACACCATATATTTT. Residues: CASSLAAENTIYF.

This chain uses TRBV7-8 with TRBJ1-4; D not certain. Germline V lookup: CDR1 SGHVS, CDR2 FQNEAQ. The CDR3 loop spans 14 amino acids. With 2 bases removed from V and 4 bases from J, the gap between germline ends came to 8 bases. The CDR3 bases are TGTGCCAGCAGCTTAAAACGAATTAATGAAAAACTGTTTTTT. It specifies CASSLKRINEKLFF.

This rearrangement joins TRBV3-1 to TRBJ1-1; D gene ambiguous. The CDR3 is made up of 13 amino acids. Per the germline V gene, CDR1 is LGHDT and CDR2 is YNNKEL (reference sequence). Trimming stripped 2 bases from V and 2 bases from J, with 6 bases between. CDR3 sequence reads: CASSQITNTEAFF. In nucleotides, the CDR3 is TGTGCCAGCAGCCAAATCACAAACACTGAAGCTTTCTTT.

The chain links TRBV2 to TRBJ2-7; 10 positions agree with TRBD1. CDR3 length: 14 residues. J lost 3 bases, V lost 9 bases, and 8 bases had no gene match. Germline V gives CDR1 SNHLY, CDR2 FYNNEI. Here the CDR3 reads CASRRQGAIYEQYF. CDR3 coding DNA: TGTGCCAGTCGGCGACAGGGGGCTATCTACGAGCAGTACTTC.

The rearrangement joins TRBV4-2 to TRBJ2-7; possibly TRBD1 or TRBD2 for D (5 bases each). V was cut by 0 bases and J by 7 bases, with 16 bases left in between. Germline CDR1 LGHNA, CDR2 YNFKEQ. The CDR3 loop spans 15 amino acids. The CDR3, as DNA: TGTGCCAGCAGCCAAGATCCGGCCGGGGCCTCGGAGCAGTACTTC. Its protein product is CASSQDPAGASEQYF.

The V call is TRBV15, the J call TRBJ2-7; maybe TRBD1 (7 bases). CDR3 size: 17 residues. Per germline, CDR1 LNHNV and CDR2 YYDKDF (reference sequence). Trimming took off 4 bases at V and 2 bases at J, with 21 bases between the two ends. The DNA for the CDR3 is TGTGCCACCAGCACCGATCACCAGGGGGAGGTTCCCTACGAGCAGTACTTC. It yields the protein CATSTDHQGEVPYEQYF.

The table lists this clonotype with a few counts. The V gene is TRBV9, the J gene TRBJ2-3, with D tentatively TRBD1 or TRBD2 (6 bases each). Looked up from germline, CDR1 is SGDLS and CDR2 is YYNGEE. V lost 4 bases to trimming and J lost 6 bases, with 18 bases between them. The CDR3 length is 15 residues. The CDR3 is CASSMRGDPVDTQYF. The CDR3 DNA reads TGTGCCAGCAGCATGAGGGGGGACCCAGTGGATACGCAGTATTTT. The full variable domain, rest sourced from reference TRBV9 and TRBJ2-3, is DSGVTQTPKHLITATGQRVTLRCSPRSGDLSVYWYQQSLDQGLQFLIQYYNGEERAKGNILERFSAQQFPDLHSELNLSSLELGDSALYFCASSMRGDPVDTQYFGPGTRLTVL.

This clonotype was seen once. The chain combines TRBV2 with TRBJ2-7; TRBD2 matches at 8 bases. CDR3 length equals 16 residues. Germline V CDR1 and CDR2: SNHLY, FYNNEI. V gave up 3 bases and J gave up 5 bases; unmatched junction bases: 12. CDR3 residues: CASSDLLERGPNEQYF. The DNA of the CDR3 is TGTGCCAGCAGTGATCTGCTAGAGCGGGGGCCCAACGAGCAGTACTTC.

Remarks on this clonotype: The junction departs from germline at one end; a sequencing error may be responsible. The V gene is TRBV27, the J gene TRBJ2-7; a weak D match, TRBD1 (6 bases). Germline CDR1 is MNHEY and CDR2 is SMNVEV (reference sequence). The CDR3 covers 14 residues. Written as DNA, the CDR3 is TGTGCCAGAAAGGGAACAGGGCGCCACTACGAGCAGCACTTC. Protein product: CARKGTGRHYEQHF.